These 14 T cell receptor beta chains were all obtained from the same sample, sequenced in a study of shared clonotypes between healthy human individuals. Here immunoSEQ multiplex PCR was the method, and the copy in TCRdb shows in-frame clones only, minus some. Of some 1.5 million clones in the sample, 95% to 99% are singletons; the top ten hold around 0.47%. Input material: naive CD4+ T cells sorted from blood. As to subset: CD45RA+ positively selected. The receptors originated from a man aged 25 to 45 in good health.

The J gene is TRBJ2-7, the V gene TRBV9; D gene uncertain. V was shortened by 0 bases and J by 2 bases, with 9 bases between the two germline ends. In germline, CDR1 is SGDLS, CDR2 YYNGEE. The CDR3 contains 14 residues. The CDR3 DNA reads as TGTGCCAGCAGCGTAGGATGGGAAACCTACGAGCAGTACTTC. This encodes CASSVGWETYEQYF.

The chain couples TRBV11-3 to TRBJ2-7; D ambiguous. The germline V and J ends were trimmed by 2 bases and 0 bases, with 5 bases remaining between them. Germline CDR1 SGHNT, CDR2 YENEEA. CDR3 length: 13 residues. The DNA for the CDR3 is TGTGCCAGCAGCTTAACCGCCTCCTACGAGCAGTACTTC. It codes for CASSLTASYEQYF.

The chain employs TRBV28 and TRBJ1-2, with 12 bases matching TRBD1. This CDR3 is 17 amino acids long. Germline V gene data show CDR1 as MDHEN and CDR2 as SYDVKM. The V gene end was trimmed by 6 bases and the J gene end by 1 base; junction bases not matched to a gene: 9. CDR3 amino acids: CASRGDRGRPLNYGYTF. Here the CDR3 DNA reads TGTGCCAGCAGGGGGGACAGGGGGCGGCCACTTAACTATGGCTACACCTTC.

The genes are TRBV5-1 and TRBJ2-2; D ambiguous. Germline CDR1 and CDR2: SGHRS and YFSETQ. The CDR3 has 18 amino acids. V gave up 5 bases and J gave up 5 bases, with 25 bases separating them. The CDR3 nucleotides are TGCGCCAGCAGACTTGACGACACGTGGTGGACCGATACCGGGGAGCTGTTTTTT. Its protein is CASRLDDTWWTDTGELFF.

The V and J genes are TRBV5-1 and TRBJ2-1; D perhaps matches TRBD2 (5 bases). Germline V lookup: CDR1 SGHRS, CDR2 YFSETQ. The V gene lost 0 bases and the J gene lost 6 bases, with 13 bases spanning the gap. The CDR3 sequence is 15 residues long. CDR3 nucleotide sequence: TGCGCCAGCAGCTTGGGAACGGGGTCACGCAATGAGCAGTTCTTC. Its translation is CASSLGTGSRNEQFF.

This chain links TRBV7-2 with TRBJ1-5; 7 positions agree with TRBD1. The germline gives CDR1 SGHTA, CDR2 FQGNSA. The CDR3 consists of 15 residues. V dropped 1 base and J dropped 6; count of bases not matched to a gene: 6. The CDR3 region has the DNA TGTGCCAGCAGCTTAGGGACAGGCTTCCCTCAGCCCCAGCATTTT. It specifies CASSLGTGFPQPQHF. The full variable domain, its missing parts supplied by reference TRBV7-2 and TRBJ1-5, is GAGVSQSPSNKVTEKGKDVELRCDPISGHTALYWYRQSLGQGLEFLIYFQGNSAPDKSGLPSDRFSAERTGGSVSTLTIQRTQQEDSAVYLCASSLGTGFPQPQHFGDGTRLSIL.

The V call is TRBV10-3, the J call TRBJ2-1, with D hard to call. Germline V CDR1 and CDR2: ENHRY, SYGVKD. The CDR3 runs 16 residues. Trimming pared 2 bases from V and 5 bases from J, leaving 16 bases between. DNA for the CDR3: TGTGCCATCAGTGAGCGGAAGATAGAAAAGGACAATGAGCAGTTCTTC. It is translated as CAISERKIEKDNEQFF.

The chain recombines TRBV19 with TRBJ2-7; 7 nucleotides line up with TRBD1. This CDR3 comprises 12 residues. Germline values: CDR1 LNHDA, CDR2 SQIVND (reference sequence). V lost 4 bases, J lost 5 bases, and 2 bases stayed unmatched. In DNA, the CDR3 is TGTGCCAGTAGTAATACAGGGGACGAGCAGTACTTC. It yields the protein CASSNTGDEQYF.

The chain uses TRBV6-1 and TRBJ2-7, with a tentative D call TRBD2 (6 bases). Germline assignment: CDR1 MNHNS and CDR2 SASEGT. The CDR3 extends over 14 amino acids. The germline V and J ends were trimmed by 6 bases and 2 bases, with 14 bases remaining between them. CDR3 sequence: CASSRGTAAYEQYF. CDR3 nucleotides: TGTGCCAGCAGCCGAGGGACTGCAGCCTACGAGCAGTACTTC.

This chain links TRBV18 with TRBJ2-1; D unresolved. This CDR3 is 14 amino acids long. Trimming left V 5 bases short and J 3 bases short, with 11 bases between. The V gene's germline CDR1 is KGHSH and CDR2 LQKENI. The chain's CDR3 is CASSVLGDYNEQFF. For the CDR3, the DNA is TGTGCCAGCTCAGTCCTCGGAGACTACAATGAGCAGTTCTTC.

The chain joins TRBV7-8 to TRBJ2-2, with D unclear. The ends were cut back, 2 bases at V and 0 bases at J, with 4 bases in the middle. This CDR3 spans 14 amino acids. Germline assignment: CDR1 SGHVS and CDR2 FQNEAQ. As DNA, the CDR3 is TGTGCCAGCAGCTTACTCCCGAACACCGGGGAGCTGTTTTTT. It yields the protein CASSLLPNTGELFF.

The V call is TRBV7-2, the J call TRBJ2-1; 8 bases agree with TRBD1. The germline V gene has CDR1 SGHTA and CDR2 FQGNSA. The junction had 10 bases not matched to a gene; V was cut back by 2 bases and J by 4 bases. CDR3 size: 17 residues. CDR3: CASSLRLGTGGYNEQFF. The CDR3 DNA sequence: TGTGCCAGCAGCTTACGTTTAGGGACAGGAGGATACAATGAGCAGTTCTTC.

V and J are TRBV9 and TRBJ2-1; 7 bases line up with TRBD1. The CDR3 loop spans 16 amino acids. The germline gives CDR1 SGDLS, CDR2 YYNGEE. V dropped 0 bases and J dropped 4; count of bases not matched to a gene: 7. The CDR3 spells CASSVGPGGVYNEQFF. In DNA form, the CDR3 reads TGTGCCAGCAGCGTAGGTCCAGGGGGTGTTTACAATGAGCAGTTCTTC.

The CDR3 DNA reads as TGCAGCGTTGATGGGGGATCGGCTTTCTTT. As protein: CSVDGGSAFF. The chain employs TRBV29-1 and TRBJ1-1; perhaps TRBD1 as D (5 bases). Per the germline V gene, CDR1 is SQVTM and CDR2 is ANQGSEA. The CDR3 covers 10 residues. V was clipped by 3 bases and J by 11 bases, with 10 bases between them.